This entry describes one TCR beta chain. Its antigen remains unidentified. The CDR3 contains 15 residues. CDR1 and CDR2 (germline): SGHRS, YFSETQ. V was clipped by 3 bases and J by 7 bases, with 16 bases between them. Both 60 Vbeta primers and 13 Jbeta primers went into the PCR. Clones were sequenced by immunoSEQ multiplex PCR, and TCRdb holds only the in-frame ones, with some missing. The listing contains 150,000 to 200,000 clones. This specimen comes from a study of cytomegalovirus exposure and HLA in healthy donors. Looking at the study overall: HLA-typed donors were the source of some 80 million unique TCRs, which an early data release held.

The study's findings and limits: A previous analysis found most TCR beta V segments productive roughly 87% or roughly 30% of the time. On later analysis, the bulk of CMV-associated TCR beta chains appeared to be HLA-restricted.

The sample taken for sequencing was PBMCs. This sequence was found in a man aged 25 to 40 in good health and CMV-seronegative. The chain employs TRBV5-1 and TRBJ1-4; the D is unclear. The CDR3 here is CASSSSNTEGEKLFF. The CDR3 DNA is TGCGCCAGCAGCTCCTCAAACACAGAGGGTGAAAAACTGTTTTTT.